Included here is one T cell receptor beta chain sequence, with context. The data derive from a study of control samples from healthy donors and cancer patients. TCRdb's table, derived via immunoSEQ multiplex PCR, lists solely in-frame clones and lacks some. The sample records about 110,000 clones, approximately 80% being singletons. Germline CDR1 and CDR2: SGHTA and FQGNSA. V was shortened by 3 bases and J by 4 bases, with 7 bases between the two germline ends. This CDR3 is 12 amino acids long. V gene TRBV7-2 combines with J gene TRBJ2-7; unclear D gene. What was sequenced was blood. The clonotype was recovered from a man aged 18 to 30 in good health. CDR3 in amino acids: CASSFFGYEQYF. CDR3 sequence (DNA): TGTGCCAGCAGCTTCTTCGGGTACGAGCAGTACTTC.